This T cell receptor beta chain is drawn from a study of cytomegalovirus exposure and HLA in healthy donors. 13 Jbeta primers and 60 Vbeta primers were used for the PCR. The data were produced by immunoSEQ multiplex PCR, yet TCRdb's version contains in-frame clones alone and is incomplete. Among 160,000 or so clones listed, roughly 80% were seen once. CDR1 and CDR2 from the germline V gene are MNHNS and SASEGT. The ends lost 6 bases at V and 3 bases at J; junction bases unmatched: 4. The CDR3 is made up of 13 amino acids. This sequence joins TRBV6-1 and TRBJ2-7, with TRBD1 matching over 8 bases. The receptor comes from a male donor in good health and CMV-seropositive. The sequenced material came from PBMCs. CDR3 protein: CASRGTGNYEQYF. The DNA for the CDR3 is TGTGCCAGCAGGGGGACAGGTAACTACGAGCAGTACTTC.